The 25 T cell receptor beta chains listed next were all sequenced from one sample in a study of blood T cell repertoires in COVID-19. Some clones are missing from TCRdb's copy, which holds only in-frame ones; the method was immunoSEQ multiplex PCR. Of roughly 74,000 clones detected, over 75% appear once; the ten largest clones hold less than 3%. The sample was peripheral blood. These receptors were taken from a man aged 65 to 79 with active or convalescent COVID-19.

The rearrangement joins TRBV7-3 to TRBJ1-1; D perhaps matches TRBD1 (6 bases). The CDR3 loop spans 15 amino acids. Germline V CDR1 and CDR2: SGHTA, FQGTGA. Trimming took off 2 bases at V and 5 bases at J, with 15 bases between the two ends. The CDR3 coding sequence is TGTGCCAGCAGCTTACGATCAGGGGACGGGACTGAAGCTTTCTTT. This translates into CASSLRSGDGTEAFF.

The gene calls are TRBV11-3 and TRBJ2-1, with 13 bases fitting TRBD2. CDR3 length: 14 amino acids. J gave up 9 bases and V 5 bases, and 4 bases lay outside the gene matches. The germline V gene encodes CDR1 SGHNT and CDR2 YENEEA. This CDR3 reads CASSKLAGGSEQFF. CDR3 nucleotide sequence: TGTGCCAGCAGCAAACTAGCGGGAGGGTCTGAGCAGTTCTTC.

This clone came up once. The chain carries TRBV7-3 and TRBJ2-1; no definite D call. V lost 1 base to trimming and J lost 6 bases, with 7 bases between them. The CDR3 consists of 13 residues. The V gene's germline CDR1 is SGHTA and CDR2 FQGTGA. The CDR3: CASSLRPANEQFF. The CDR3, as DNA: TGTGCCAGCAGCTTAAGGCCCGCCAATGAGCAGTTCTTC. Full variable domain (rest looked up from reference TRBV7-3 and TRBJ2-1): GAGVSQTPSNKVTEKGKYVELRCDPISGHTALYWYRQSLGQGPEFLIYFQGTGAADDSGLPNDRFFAVRPEGSVSTLKIQRTERGDSAVYLCASSLRPANEQFFGPGTRLTVL.

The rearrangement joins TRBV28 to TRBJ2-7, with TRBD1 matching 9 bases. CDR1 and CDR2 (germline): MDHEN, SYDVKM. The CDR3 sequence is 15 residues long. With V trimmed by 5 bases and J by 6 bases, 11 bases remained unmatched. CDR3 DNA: TGTGCCAGCAGTCTAACCGGGACAGGGATCAGCGAGCAGTACTTC. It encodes CASSLTGTGISEQYF.

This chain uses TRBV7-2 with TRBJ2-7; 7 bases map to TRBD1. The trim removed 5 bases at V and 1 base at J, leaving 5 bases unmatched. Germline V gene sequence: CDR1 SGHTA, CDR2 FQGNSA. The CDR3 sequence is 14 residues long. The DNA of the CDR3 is TGTGCCAGCAGCCAGTACAGGGGATCCTACGAGCAGTACTTC. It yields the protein CASSQYRGSYEQYF.

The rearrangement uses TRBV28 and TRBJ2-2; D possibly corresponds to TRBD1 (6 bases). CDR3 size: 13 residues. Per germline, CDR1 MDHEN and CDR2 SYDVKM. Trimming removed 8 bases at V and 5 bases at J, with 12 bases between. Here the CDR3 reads CASSGAVTGELFF. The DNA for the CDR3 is TGTGCCAGCTCAGGGGCGGTTACCGGGGAGCTGTTTTTT.

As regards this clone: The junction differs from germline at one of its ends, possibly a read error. Written as DNA, the CDR3 is TGTGCCAGTAGTATAGGGGTGATTCGAGCGGCGCCTTCTGGCGCCAACGTCCTGACTTTC. Protein sequence: CASSIGVIRAAPSGANVLTF. V and J are TRBV19 and TRBJ2-6; possible D gene TRBD2, 5 bases. The CDR3 covers 20 residues. CDR1 and CDR2 (germline): LNHDA, SQIVND (reference sequence).

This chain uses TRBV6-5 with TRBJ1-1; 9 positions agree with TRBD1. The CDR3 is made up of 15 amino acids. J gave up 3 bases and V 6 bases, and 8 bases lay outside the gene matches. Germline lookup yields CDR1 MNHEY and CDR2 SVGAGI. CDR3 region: CASRMTWTGDTEAFF. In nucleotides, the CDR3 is TGTGCCAGCAGGATGACCTGGACAGGGGACACTGAAGCTTTCTTT.

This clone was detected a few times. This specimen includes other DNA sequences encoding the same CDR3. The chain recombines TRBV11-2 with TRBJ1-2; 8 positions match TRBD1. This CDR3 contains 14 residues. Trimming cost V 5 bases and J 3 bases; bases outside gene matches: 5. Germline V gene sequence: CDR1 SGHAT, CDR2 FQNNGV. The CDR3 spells CASSPGQGHYGYTF. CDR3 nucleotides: TGTGCCAGCAGCCCCGGACAGGGTCACTATGGCTACACCTTC.

The CDR3 protein is CASSIGRGAQDSPLHF. For the CDR3, the DNA is TGTGCCAGTAGTATAGGACGGGGGGCGCAGGATTCACCCCTCCACTTT. The chain combines TRBV19 with TRBJ1-6, with a tentative D call TRBD1 (6 bases). There are 16 residues in the CDR3. Germline V gene lookup returns CDR1 LNHDA and CDR2 SQIVND (reference sequence). Trimming took off 1 base at V and 8 bases at J, with 15 bases between the two ends.

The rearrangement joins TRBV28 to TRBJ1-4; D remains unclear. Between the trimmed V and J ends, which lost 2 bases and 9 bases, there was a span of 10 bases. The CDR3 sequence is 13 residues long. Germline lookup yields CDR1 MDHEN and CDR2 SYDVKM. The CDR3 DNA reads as TGTGCCAGCAGTTTAATGATTAGCCAAAAACTGTTTTTT. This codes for CASSLMISQKLFF.

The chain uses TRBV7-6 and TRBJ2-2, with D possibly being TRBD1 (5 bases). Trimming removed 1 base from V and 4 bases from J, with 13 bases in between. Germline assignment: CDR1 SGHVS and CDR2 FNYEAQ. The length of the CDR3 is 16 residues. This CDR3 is CASSLGQGIGTGELFF. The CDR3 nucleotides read TGTGCCAGCAGCTTAGGGCAGGGTATTGGCACCGGGGAGCTGTTTTTT.

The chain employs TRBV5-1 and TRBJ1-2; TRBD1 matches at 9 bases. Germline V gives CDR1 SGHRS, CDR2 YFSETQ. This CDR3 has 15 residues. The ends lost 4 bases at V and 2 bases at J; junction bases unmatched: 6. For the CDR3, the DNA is TGCGCCAGCAGCGACCGACAGGGGGTAAACTATGGCTACACCTTC. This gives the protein CASSDRQGVNYGYTF.

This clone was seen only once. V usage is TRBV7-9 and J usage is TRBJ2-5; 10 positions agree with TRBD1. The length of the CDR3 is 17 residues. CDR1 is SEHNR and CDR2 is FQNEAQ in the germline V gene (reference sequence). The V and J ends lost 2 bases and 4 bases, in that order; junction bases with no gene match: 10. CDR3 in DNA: TGTGCCAGCAGCTTACCCGGCGGACAGGGGGTGGGAGAGACCCAGTACTTC. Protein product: CASSLPGGQGVGETQYF. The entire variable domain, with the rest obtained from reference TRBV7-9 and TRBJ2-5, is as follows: DTGVSQNPRHKITKRGQNVTFRCDPISEHNRLYWYRQTLGQGPEFLTYFQNEAQLEKSRLLSDRFSAERPKGSFSTLEIQRTEQGDSAMYLCASSLPGGQGVGETQYFGPGTRLLVL.

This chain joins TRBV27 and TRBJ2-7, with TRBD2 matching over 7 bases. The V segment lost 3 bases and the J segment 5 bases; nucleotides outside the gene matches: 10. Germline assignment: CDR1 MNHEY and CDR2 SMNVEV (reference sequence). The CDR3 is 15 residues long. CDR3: CASSFLPTSLNEQYF. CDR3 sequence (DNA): TGTGCCAGCAGTTTCCTTCCGACTAGCTTGAACGAGCAGTACTTC.

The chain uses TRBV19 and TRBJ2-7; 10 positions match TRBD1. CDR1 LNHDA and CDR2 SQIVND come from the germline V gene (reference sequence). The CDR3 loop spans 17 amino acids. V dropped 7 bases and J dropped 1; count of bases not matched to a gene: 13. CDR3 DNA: TGTGCCAGTACCTCGACAGGGGGCGGAATTGGGTCCTACGAGCAGTACTTC. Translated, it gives CASTSTGGGIGSYEQYF.

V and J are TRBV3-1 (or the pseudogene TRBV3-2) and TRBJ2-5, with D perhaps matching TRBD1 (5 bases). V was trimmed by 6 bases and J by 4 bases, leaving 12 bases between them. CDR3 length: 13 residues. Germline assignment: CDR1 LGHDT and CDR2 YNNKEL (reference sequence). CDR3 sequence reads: CASSPGQGETQYF. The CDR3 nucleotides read TGTGCCAGCAGTCCAGGACAAGGAGAGACCCAGTACTTC.

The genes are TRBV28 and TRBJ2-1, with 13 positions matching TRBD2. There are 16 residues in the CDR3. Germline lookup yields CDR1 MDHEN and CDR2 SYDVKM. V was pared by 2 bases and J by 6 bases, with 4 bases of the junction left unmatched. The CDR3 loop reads CASSLPGLAGVNEQFF. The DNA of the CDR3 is TGTGCCAGCAGTTTACCAGGACTAGCGGGAGTCAATGAGCAGTTCTTC.

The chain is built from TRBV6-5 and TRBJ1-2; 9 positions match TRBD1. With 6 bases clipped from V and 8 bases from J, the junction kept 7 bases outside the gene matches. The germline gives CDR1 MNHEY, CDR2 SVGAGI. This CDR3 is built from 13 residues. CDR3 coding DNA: TGTGCCAGCAGGGACAGGGGCCTGGTAGGCTACACCTTC. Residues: CASRDRGLVGYTF.

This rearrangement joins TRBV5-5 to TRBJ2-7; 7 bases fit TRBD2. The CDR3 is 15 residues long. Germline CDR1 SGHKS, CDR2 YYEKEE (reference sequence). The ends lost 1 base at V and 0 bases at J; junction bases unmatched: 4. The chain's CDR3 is CASSLSGTLSYEQYF. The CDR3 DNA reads TGTGCCAGCAGCTTGAGCGGGACCCTCTCCTACGAGCAGTACTTC. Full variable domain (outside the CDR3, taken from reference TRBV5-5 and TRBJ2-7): DAGVTQSPTHLIKTRGQQVTLRCSPISGHKSVSWYQQVLGQGPQFIFQYYEKEERGRGNFPDRFSARQFPNYSSELNVNALLLGDSALYLCASSLSGTLSYEQYFGPGTRLTVT.

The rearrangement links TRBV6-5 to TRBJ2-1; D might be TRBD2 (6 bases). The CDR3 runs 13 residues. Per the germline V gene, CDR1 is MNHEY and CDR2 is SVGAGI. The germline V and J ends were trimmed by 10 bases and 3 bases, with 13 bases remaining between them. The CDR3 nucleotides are TGTGCCACTCGGGGGATTCTCTACAATGAGCAGTTCTTC. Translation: CATRGILYNEQFF.

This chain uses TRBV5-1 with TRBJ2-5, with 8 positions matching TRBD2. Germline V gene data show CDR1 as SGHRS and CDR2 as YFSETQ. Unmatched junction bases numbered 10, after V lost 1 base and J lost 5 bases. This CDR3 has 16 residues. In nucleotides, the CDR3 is TGCGCCAGCAGCTTGATGGGACTAGGGACTAAGGAGACCCAGTACTTC. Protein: CASSLMGLGTKETQYF.

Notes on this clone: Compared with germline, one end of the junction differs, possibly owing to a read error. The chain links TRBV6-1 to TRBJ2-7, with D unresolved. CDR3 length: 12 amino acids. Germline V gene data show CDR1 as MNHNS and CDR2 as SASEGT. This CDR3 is CASSQAVYEQYF. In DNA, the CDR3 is TGTGCCAGCAGTCAAGCCGTTTACGAGCAGTACTTC.

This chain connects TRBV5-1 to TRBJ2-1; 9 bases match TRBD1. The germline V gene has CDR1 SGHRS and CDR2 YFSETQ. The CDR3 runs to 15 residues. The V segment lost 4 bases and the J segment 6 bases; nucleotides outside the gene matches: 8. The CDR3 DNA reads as TGCGCCAGCAGCCCGGACAGGGGAGCTTTCAATGAGCAGTTCTTC. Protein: CASSPDRGAFNEQFF.

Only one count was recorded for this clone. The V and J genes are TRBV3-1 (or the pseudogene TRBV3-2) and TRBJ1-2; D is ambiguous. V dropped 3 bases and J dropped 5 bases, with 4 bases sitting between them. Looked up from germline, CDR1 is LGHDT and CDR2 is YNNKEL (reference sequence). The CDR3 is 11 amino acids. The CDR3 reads CASSHRYGYTF. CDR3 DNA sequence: TGTGCCAGCAGCCACCGTTATGGCTACACCTTC.